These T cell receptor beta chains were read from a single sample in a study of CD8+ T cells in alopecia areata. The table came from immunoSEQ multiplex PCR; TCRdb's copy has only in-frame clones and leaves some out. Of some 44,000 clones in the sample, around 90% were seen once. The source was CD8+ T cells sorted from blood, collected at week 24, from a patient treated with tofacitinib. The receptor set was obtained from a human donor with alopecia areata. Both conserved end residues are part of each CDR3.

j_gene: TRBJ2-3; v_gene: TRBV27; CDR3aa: CASTLLASGTDTQYF
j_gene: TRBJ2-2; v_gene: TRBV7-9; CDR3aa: CASSATGALNTGELFF
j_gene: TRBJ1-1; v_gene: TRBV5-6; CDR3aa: CASSFGQMNTEAFF
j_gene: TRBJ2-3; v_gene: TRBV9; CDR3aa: CASSVARTSEGDTQYF
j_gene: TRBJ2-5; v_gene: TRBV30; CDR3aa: CAWCTGTGVLRGETQYF
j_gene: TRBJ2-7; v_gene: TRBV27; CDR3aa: CASSLELAETYEQYF
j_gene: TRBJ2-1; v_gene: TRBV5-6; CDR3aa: CASSQKLAAIYNEQFF
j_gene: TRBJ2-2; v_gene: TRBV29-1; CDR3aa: CSATSFNGELFF
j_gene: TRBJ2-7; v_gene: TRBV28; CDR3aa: CASSFDPKGPTSTYEQYF
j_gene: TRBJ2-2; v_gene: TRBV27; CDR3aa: CASSSGANTGELFF
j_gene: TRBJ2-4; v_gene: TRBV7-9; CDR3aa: CASSLAPRGDNIQYF
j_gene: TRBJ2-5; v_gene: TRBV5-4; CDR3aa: CASSSRDSNQETQYF
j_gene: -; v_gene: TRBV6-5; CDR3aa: CASSYSRDSPPYEQYF
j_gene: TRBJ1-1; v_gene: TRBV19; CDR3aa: CASSVQGAQTEAFF
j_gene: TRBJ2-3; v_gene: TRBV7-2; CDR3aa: CASSYGWVSTDTQYF
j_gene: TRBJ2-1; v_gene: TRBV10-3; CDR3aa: CAISDSVDEQFF
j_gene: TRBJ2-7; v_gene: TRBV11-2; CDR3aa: CASSVGLAESEQYF
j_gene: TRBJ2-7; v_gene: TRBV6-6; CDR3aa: CASSPQGLPYEQYF
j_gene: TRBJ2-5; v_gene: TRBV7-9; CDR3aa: CASSYPIDSLSETQYF
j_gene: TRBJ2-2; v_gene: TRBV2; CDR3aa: CASSDQGINGELFF